This T cell receptor beta chain was recorded in a study of blood T cell repertoires in COVID-19 (dated by TCRdb to 2020 to 2021). Turning to the overall study: Samples from collaborators originated in the United States, Italy and Spain and spanned both the acute and convalescent phases of COVID-19. The prospective study material was composed of cDNA or gDNA derived from T cells, B-cell-depleted T cells, or PBMCs. Deeply sampled blood TCRbeta repertoires from subjects exposed to, actively infected with, or recovered from COVID-19 were included in the dataset. A freely available public database, intended as a resource for researchers studying the immune response to SARS-CoV-2, is where the repertoires were released. The samples were drawn from two sources: the first 160 participants of the ongoing ImmuneRACE study, and 1,254 subjects contributed by 6 global collaborators. The sample metadata nearly always contained a de-identified subject ID, COVID-19 status, age in years and sex. HLA class I and class II types, where available, came from metadata supplied by the sample provider rather than from assay-based typing. What the research found in general, with its limitations: The quantity of clinical and demographic metadata differed by source and by participant and was supplied without curation.

Each collaborating institution followed its own protocols to collect whole blood in K2EDTA tubes. For TCRbeta analysis, collaborators shipped samples in one of three forms: frozen whole blood, isolated PBMCs, or DNA extracted from either of those sample types. TCRbeta CDR3 regions were amplified from genomic DNA by means of the immunoSEQ Assay, a bias-controlled multiplex PCR. The authors processed their data as follows. Nucleated cell counts per sample were estimated from amplification of reference gene primers within the assay. To quantify the absolute abundance of each unique TCRbeta CDR3 rearrangement, sequence reads were collapsed and filtered. For each sample, productive Simpson clonality was calculated by taking the square root of Simpson's diversity index across productive rearrangements. Entries here come from immuneACCESS through TCRdb and include only in-frame sequences with V and J called. Some clones fail to appear in such tables; in the studies checked, an unresolved V gene covers under half of the shortfall, and the cause of the remainder is unknown. V and J calls plus clone size are reproduced from that table; the DNA served to infer D and trimming. This sample gives roughly 130,000 clones in total; 84% of them show up just once. More than 10% of the sample goes to the ten largest clones.

With regard to this clone: There is no known antigen for this receptor. Qualities for individual bases were not recorded, and no much larger clone is one base off.

In the germline V gene, CDR1 corresponds to SGHTA and CDR2 to FQGTGA. Measured from the cysteine to the phenylalanine, the CDR3 is 13 residues long. Only the CDR3 DNA stays, 39 bases, in frame from base 1. V and J are truncated by 5 bases and 4 bases respectively, leaving an intervening sequence of 12 bases. Sequencing input: peripheral blood. Rearrangement joined TRBV7-3 to TRBJ2-7; the D gene is possibly TRBD2, with 5 bases matching. This receptor was taken from a woman aged 60-75 years with acute or convalescent COVID-19. The CDR3 in this case is CASSLGVGYEQYF. The DNA sequence is TGTGCCAGCAGCCTCGGGGTGGGTTACGAGCAGTACTTC.